One sample yielded the 11 T cell receptor beta chains listed below, sequenced in a study of blood T cell repertoires in COVID-19 (TCRdb year 2020). The method was the immunoSEQ multiplex PCR assay. Not all clones reach the TCRdb copy of this immuneACCESS table, which keeps in-frame sequences only. Checked studies attribute under half of the gap to unresolved V genes and leave the rest unexplained. For this sample the table gives about 140,000 clones, of which about three quarters were detected only once. Clones ranked in the top ten supply more than 1.5% of the sample. The sequenced material came from peripheral blood. These receptors came from a woman between 55 and 75 years old with acute or convalescent COVID-19.

This clone came up once. This sequence joins TRBV7-9 and TRBJ1-2; D might be TRBD1 (6 bases). Trimming removed 6 bases from V and 2 bases from J, with 19 bases in between. This CDR3 has 16 amino acids. Per the germline V gene, CDR1 is SEHNR and CDR2 is FQNEAQ (reference sequence). The CDR3 loop reads CASSRGRVDRNYGYTF. CDR3 DNA: TGTGCCAGCAGTAGGGGTAGGGTCGACAGGAACTATGGCTACACCTTC.

The chain is built from TRBV28 and TRBJ2-4; 11 bases are a match to TRBD2. Germline CDR1 and CDR2: MDHEN and SYDVKM. This CDR3 is 18 amino acids long. V lost 4 bases to trimming and J lost 0 bases; unmatched junction nucleotides: 8. The CDR3 bases are TGTGCCAGCAGTTATGTAGCGGGAGGGCGTCTAGCCAAAAACATTCAGTACTTC. As protein: CASSYVAGGRLAKNIQYF.

The J gene is TRBJ2-5, the V gene TRBV12-3 or TRBV12-4; D is uncertain. The CDR3 length is 13 residues. V lost 5 bases and J 7 bases, leaving 14 bases between the germline ends. This CDR3 is CASSTTPAGTQYF. In nucleotides, the CDR3 is TGTGCCAGCAGTACTACCCCCGCCGGGACCCAGTACTTC.

V gene TRBV27 combines with J gene TRBJ2-7; 10 bases match TRBD2. Germline CDR1 MNHEY, CDR2 SMNVEV (reference sequence). The junction had 3 bases not matched to a gene; V was cut back by 2 bases and J by 5 bases. CDR3 length: 14 residues. CDR3 bases: TGTGCCAGCAGTTTAGGGCTAGCGGGAGACGAGCAGTACTTC. Amino acids: CASSLGLAGDEQYF.

With respect to this clone: The conserved final phenylalanine or tryptophan is absent from the CDR3, which likely points to a read error. This sequence joins TRBV24-1 and TRBJ1-1; possibly TRBD1 for D (6 bases). Germline assignment: CDR1 KGHDR and CDR2 SFDVKD. The CDR3 extends over 17 amino acids. Deletions cut 9 bases from V and 5 bases from J, with 27 bases between. CDR3 nucleotides: TGTGCCACCTCGACCCGTCCAGGGGACCAGGGGTCTACTGAAGCTTTCCTT. Translation: CATSTRPGDQGSTEAFL.

J is TRBJ2-5 and V is TRBV6-5, with unresolved D. Germline V gene data show CDR1 as MNHEY and CDR2 as SVGAGI. The V end was cut by 6 bases, the J end by 3 bases, with 17 bases between. This CDR3 is 15 amino acids long. The CDR3 sequence: CASSYGFEEKETQYF. The DNA for the CDR3 is TGTGCCAGCAGCTACGGGTTCGAGGAAAAAGAGACCCAGTACTTC.

The rearrangement uses TRBV2 and TRBJ2-3, with TRBD1 as a possible D gene (5 bases). V dropped 6 bases and J dropped 4 bases, with 11 bases sitting between them. The CDR3 spans 13 residues. CDR1 and CDR2 from the germline V gene are SNHLY and FYNNEI. DNA for the CDR3: TGTGCCAGCAGAGGGTGGGGCGCAGATACGCAGTATTTT. It codes for CASRGWGADTQYF.

V usage is TRBV6-5 and J usage is TRBJ1-5; TRBD1 matches 8 bases. Germline V gives CDR1 MNHEY, CDR2 SVGAGI. The CDR3 runs 13 residues. After removal of 8 bases from V and 4 bases from J, the junction contained 4 bases not matched to a gene. Written as DNA, the CDR3 is TGTGCCAGCGGACAGGGCACGAATCAGCCCCAGCATTTT. This sequence encodes CASGQGTNQPQHF.

The count of this clone is one. The chain joins TRBV19 to TRBJ2-2, with 7 bases lining up with TRBD2. The CDR3 has 13 residues. Unmatched junction bases numbered 5, after V lost 6 bases and J lost 7 bases. CDR1 is LNHDA and CDR2 is SQIVND in the germline V gene (reference sequence). CDR3 sequence reads: CASRGRVDGELFF. CDR3 sequence (DNA): TGTGCCAGTAGAGGGAGGGTGGACGGGGAGCTGTTTTTT.

The V and J genes are TRBV6-5 and TRBJ1-2; possible D gene TRBD1, 5 bases. Trimming pared 0 bases from V and 3 bases from J, leaving 14 bases between. Germline CDR1 MNHEY, CDR2 SVGAGI. The CDR3 contains 16 residues. The CDR3 loop is CASSYSRQTVYYGYTF. The CDR3 DNA reads TGTGCCAGCAGTTACTCTAGACAGACTGTTTACTATGGCTACACCTTC.

The rearrangement links TRBV28 to TRBJ2-5; 7 bases match TRBD1. The V and J ends lost 7 bases and 4 bases, in that order; junction bases with no gene match: 9. The germline CDR1 and CDR2 sequences are MDHEN and SYDVKM. The CDR3 is 14 residues long. Here the CDR3 DNA reads TGTGCCAGCAAGATAGAGGGGGCAGGAGAGACCCAGTACTTC. Protein product: CASKIEGAGETQYF.